This is a list of T cell receptor beta chains from one sample in a study of cytomegalovirus exposure and HLA in healthy donors. This table comes from immunoSEQ multiplex PCR, and its TCRdb copy is limited to in-frame clones, with some not included. This sample has 150,000 to 200,000 clones; 77% occur once, and the top ten carry over 1.1%. Material for sequencing was PBMCs. These receptors were collected from a man aged 18 to 30 in good health and CMV-seronegative. CDR3s leave out the opening cysteine and the closing phenylalanine or tryptophan. Each record gives: V gene, J gene, D gene, CDR3 protein. A D gene is named only where the DNA matches it firmly.

TRBV6-6	TRBJ1-1	NA	ASSYSRANTEAF
TRBV27	TRBJ1-1	NA	ASSLEASMNTEAF
TRBV4-3	TRBJ2-5	TRBD2	ASLGTSGGAGEETQY
TRBV9	TRBJ1-2	TRBD1	ASSVLWTGSYGYT
TRBV2	TRBJ2-2	TRBD2	ASSDGAGGYTGELF
TRBV15	TRBJ2-7	NA	ATSRVAGAYEQY
TRBV19	TRBJ1-1	NA	ASTPGYPDTEAF
TRBV6-5	TRBJ1-4	TRBD1	ASSLGTGNEKLF
TRBV19	TRBJ1-2	TRBD1	ASTYNRDRVLGGYT
TRBV29-1	TRBJ1-3	NA	SVLSSAGGNTIY
TRBV5-4	TRBJ2-1	NA	ASSLLGVFYNEQF
TRBV10-3	TRBJ1-2	NA	AISESVRGYGYT
TRBV9	TRBJ2-7	TRBD1	ASSPRTTGGYEQY
TRBV27	TRBJ1-1	NA	ASSLSAGVTEAF
TRBV23-1	TRBJ1-5	NA	ASRTGMGTRGNQPQH
TRBV4-3	TRBJ2-3	NA	ASSQGQVSTDTQY
TRBV25-1	TRBJ2-1	NA	ASSEWGLKGYNEQF
TRBV7-9	TRBJ1-2	NA	SSSVVGTQYGYT
TRBV5-4	TRBJ2-1	NA	ASSLSGRNEQF
TRBV5-1	TRBJ2-5	TRBD2	ASSLAGTSQETQY
TRBV5-4	TRBJ2-1	TRBD2	ASSSRLANEQF
TRBV7-3	TRBJ2-3	NA	ASSASGVPDTQY
TRBV18	TRBJ1-4	NA	ASSPTGTNEKLF